The rows below give T cell receptor beta chains drawn from one sample of a study of shared clonotypes between healthy human individuals. Here immunoSEQ multiplex PCR was the method, and the copy in TCRdb shows in-frame clones only, minus some. The sample has approximately 2,000,000 clones; 85% to 95% are singletons. The sequencing input was naive CD4+ T cells from PBMCs. Source of these receptors: a young man in good health. Some clones in this sample may be carry-over from other donors' samples. Both conserved end residues are part of each CDR3. The order of the fields is D gene, J gene, clone size, CDR3 length, V gene, CDR3 protein, CDR3 DNA. D genes are given only for firm matches. Clone size is given for some rows only: seen once, a few or many times, or a class if the clone is expanded.

>NA|TRBJ2-1|NA|14|TRBV14
CASSQGLDYNEQFF
TGTGCCAGCAGCCAGGGACTGGACTACAATGAGCAGTTCTTC
>NA|TRBJ2-1|NA|15|TRBV15
CATSTDGGIYNEQFF
TGTGCCACCAGCACCGACGGAGGGATTTACAATGAGCAGTTCTTC
>NA|TRBJ2-1|NA|13|TRBV10-3
CAISSGEGNEQFF
TGTGCCATCAGTAGCGGAGAGGGCAATGAGCAGTTCTTC
>TRBD2|TRBJ2-1|NA|16|TRBV5-1
CASSLELSSGSSEQFF
TGCGCCAGCAGCTTGGAATTGTCTAGCGGGAGTTCTGAGCAGTTCTTC
>NA|TRBJ1-3|NA|13|TRBV30
CAWDSSSGNTIYF
TGTGCCTGGGACTCTAGCTCTGGAAACACCATATATTTT
>NA|TRBJ2-1|once|14|TRBV28
CASSLNRGGNEQFF
TGTGCCAGCAGTTTAAACAGGGGAGGCAATGAGCAGTTCTTC
>TRBD2|TRBJ2-1|NA|15|TRBV29-1
CSVEVGLVTYNEQFF
TGCAGCGTTGAAGTCGGACTAGTAACGTACAATGAGCAGTTCTTC
>TRBD1|TRBJ1-1|NA|13|TRBV18
CASSPQAGGSAFF
TGTGCCAGCTCACCGCAGGCAGGGGGCTCGGCTTTCTTT
>NA|TRBJ1-3|NA|18|TRBV18
CASSPFRGGLPSGNTIYF
TGTGCCAGCTCACCTTTCAGGGGAGGGCTTCCCTCTGGAAACACCATATATTTT
>NA|TRBJ2-7|NA|15|TRBV11-1
CASSSWGVSAYEQYF
TGTGCCAGCAGCTCCTGGGGGGTCAGCGCCTACGAGCAGTACTTC
>NA|TRBJ2-5|NA|12|TRBV4-2
CASSPNRETQYF
TGTGCCAGCAGCCCAAACAGAGAGACCCAGTACTTC
>TRBD1|TRBJ1-4|NA|14|TRBV5-1
CASSTRQGAEKLFF
TGCGCCAGCAGCACGAGACAGGGCGCGGAAAAACTGTTTTTT
>TRBD1|TRBJ2-5|NA|16|TRBV10-1
CASSESGTGGEETQYF
TGCGCCAGCAGTGAGTCGGGGACAGGGGGCGAGGAGACCCAGTACTTC
>TRBD1|TRBJ2-4|once|15|TRBV2
CASAGQVKAKNIQYF
TGTGCCAGCGCAGGACAGGTTAAAGCCAAAAACATTCAGTACTTC
>NA|TRBJ1-2|NA|14|TRBV5-6
CASSGWGGYYGYTF
TGTGCCAGCAGCGGTTGGGGCGGATACTATGGCTACACCTTC
>NA|TRBJ2-7|NA|12|TRBV11-2
CASSLNSYEQYF
TGTGCCAGCAGCTTAAACAGCTACGAGCAGTACTTC